This TCR beta chain stems from a study of metastatic and nonmetastatic thyroid tumors. Study-wide points: Patients with malignant thyroid tumors reportedly had significantly higher TCR beta diversity than those with benign nodules, in blood and tumor.

Many counts were recorded for this clone. Its antigen is not identified. The entire patient cohort was treatment-naive prior to thyroid surgery. TCRdb re-called the PCR reads through MiXCR. The sample shows around 20,000 clones, around 15% of them seen only once. The V end was cut by 6 bases, the J end by 2 bases, with 10 bases between. The CDR3 is 14 residues long. From germline, CDR1 is SGHDN and CDR2 FVKESK. This clonotype was obtained from a female donor with papillary thyroid cancer or a benign thyroid nodule (not recorded which). Some clones in this sample may be carry-over from other donors' samples. The gene calls are TRBV14 and TRBJ2-2, with unresolved D. Input material: blood. CDR3 residues: CASSVGPNTGELFF. CDR3 bases: TGTGCCAGCAGTGTGGGCCCTAACACCGGGGAGCTGTTTTTT.